The present TCR beta chain was sequenced within a study of blood T cell repertoires in COVID-19. In the study overall: Spain, Italy and the United States supplied samples that represented acute and convalescent COVID-19.

There are 17 residues in the CDR3. Germline CDR1 and CDR2: KGHSH and LQKENI. J gave up 1 base and V 3 bases, and 8 bases lay outside the gene matches. In the original workflow: How many nucleated cells were present was estimated from reference gene primer amplification. Generated by immunoSEQ multiplex PCR, the TCRdb table keeps only in-frame clones and is missing some. V and J calls and clone size come straight from that table; D and trimming were deduced from the DNA. Of 80,000 to 95,000 clones listed, roughly 81% were seen once; the top ten hold 4% to 6%. The Seattle patients joined while their infection was active and were tracked longitudinally afterward.

The chain recombines TRBV18 with TRBJ1-3; 8 nucleotides agree with TRBD1. The clonotype was recovered from an elderly man with COVID-19, enrolled during active disease. The source material was peripheral blood. CDR3 nucleotide sequence: TGTGCCAGCTCACCCTCTTGGACAGGGCCATCTGGAAACACCATATATTTT. Amino acid sequence: CASSPSWTGPSGNTIYF.